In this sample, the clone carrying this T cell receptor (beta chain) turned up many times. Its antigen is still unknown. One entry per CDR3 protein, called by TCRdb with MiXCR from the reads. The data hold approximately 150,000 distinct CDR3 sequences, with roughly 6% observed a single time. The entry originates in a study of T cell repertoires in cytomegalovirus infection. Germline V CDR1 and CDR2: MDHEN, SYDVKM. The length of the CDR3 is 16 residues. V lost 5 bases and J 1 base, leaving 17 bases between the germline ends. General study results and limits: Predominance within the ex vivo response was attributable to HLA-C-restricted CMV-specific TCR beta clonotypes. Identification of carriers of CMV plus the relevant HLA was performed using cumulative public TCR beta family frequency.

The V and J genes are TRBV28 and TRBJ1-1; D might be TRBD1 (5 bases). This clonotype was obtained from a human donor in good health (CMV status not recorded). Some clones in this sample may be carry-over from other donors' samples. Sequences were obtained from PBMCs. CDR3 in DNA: TGTGCCAGCAGTATCCATGCAGGGTTCGGGAACACTGAAGCTTTCTTT. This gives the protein CASSIHAGFGNTEAFF.